The rows below give T cell receptor beta chains drawn from one sample of a study of OX40 agonist ivuxolimab in advanced cancers. Sequenced by immunoSEQ multiplex PCR; TCRdb stores in-frame clones only, minus some. This table holds around 20,000 clones, approximately 84% found once. Sequencing used CD4+ or CD8+ T cells sorted from blood, obtained in a trial of the OX40 agonist ivuxolimab. These receptors all stem from an adult with an advanced solid tumor such as melanoma, head and neck, liver or kidney cancer. The CDR3 runs from the conserved cysteine through the conserved F or W.

CDR3 length: 15
V gene: TRBV19
J gene: TRBJ2-3
CDR3 protein: CASSMAVATSDTQYF

CDR3 length: 11
V gene: TRBV6-1
J gene: TRBJ1-1
CDR3 protein: CASSVNTEAFF

CDR3 length: 17
V gene: TRBV4-3
J gene: TRBJ1-1
CDR3 protein: CASSQVGVMAGDTEAFF

CDR3 length: 17
V gene: TRBV28
J gene: TRBJ2-1
CDR3 protein: CASSFLLRSGEHNEQFF

CDR3 length: 13
V gene: TRBV28
J gene: TRBJ2-5
CDR3 protein: CASRLREGETQYF

CDR3 length: 11
V gene: TRBV28
J gene: TRBJ2-5
CDR3 protein: CASSLAETQYF

CDR3 length: 13
V gene: TRBV4-2
J gene: TRBJ2-5
CDR3 protein: CASSQGFQETQYF

CDR3 length: 15
V gene: TRBV7-3
J gene: -
CDR3 protein: CASSVSGTGPYEQYF

CDR3 length: 14
V gene: TRBV7-2
J gene: TRBJ2-3
CDR3 protein: CASSLTSNTDTQYF

CDR3 length: 15
V gene: TRBV7-9
J gene: TRBJ1-1
CDR3 protein: CASSRPGQGVTEAFF

CDR3 length: 15
V gene: TRBV9
J gene: TRBJ2-3
CDR3 protein: CASSALTGTSDTQYF

CDR3 length: 13
V gene: TRBV30
J gene: TRBJ2-7
CDR3 protein: CAWSPGNPYEQYF

CDR3 length: 13
V gene: TRBV9
J gene: TRBJ2-2
CDR3 protein: CASRGGDSGELFF

CDR3 length: 18
V gene: TRBV5-4
J gene: TRBJ2-6
CDR3 protein: CASSPPGQLNSGANVLTF

CDR3 length: 11
V gene: TRBV20-1
J gene: TRBJ2-7
CDR3 protein: CSARTGVEQYF

CDR3 length: 10
V gene: TRBV9
J gene: TRBJ2-5
CDR3 protein: CARIQETQYF

CDR3 length: 14
V gene: TRBV19
J gene: TRBJ2-1
CDR3 protein: CASSYGTGFIEQFF

CDR3 length: 14
V gene: TRBV28
J gene: TRBJ2-3
CDR3 protein: CASSFLGPTDTQYF

CDR3 length: 11
V gene: TRBV6-6
J gene: TRBJ1-5
CDR3 protein: CASGFPQPQHF

CDR3 length: 12
V gene: TRBV10-3
J gene: TRBJ1-4
CDR3 protein: CAISEPDQKLFF

CDR3 length: 14
V gene: TRBV15
J gene: TRBJ2-1
CDR3 protein: CATSRTPDYNEQFF

CDR3 length: 14
V gene: TRBV11-1
J gene: TRBJ2-1
CDR3 protein: CASSLAGQGNEQFF

CDR3 length: 18
V gene: TRBV9
J gene: TRBJ1-5
CDR3 protein: CAPAWALANGLYNQPQHF

CDR3 length: 15
V gene: TRBV5-6
J gene: TRBJ2-2
CDR3 protein: CASSWGGGRSGELFF

CDR3 length: 15
V gene: TRBV9
J gene: TRBJ2-5
CDR3 protein: CASSVGGQDEETQYF

CDR3 length: 15
V gene: TRBV11-2
J gene: TRBJ2-7
CDR3 protein: CASSLGQPSSYEQYF

CDR3 length: 16
V gene: TRBV13
J gene: TRBJ2-1
CDR3 protein: CASSLWSSGGAGEQFF

CDR3 length: 13
V gene: TRBV7-8
J gene: TRBJ1-1
CDR3 protein: CASSLTGNTEAFF

CDR3 length: 15
V gene: TRBV6-5
J gene: TRBJ2-1
CDR3 protein: CASSLAGGVGNEQFF

CDR3 length: 18
V gene: TRBV4-1
J gene: TRBJ1-5
CDR3 protein: CASSQVPGRGWGNQPQHF

CDR3 length: 14
V gene: TRBV7-9
J gene: TRBJ1-1
CDR3 protein: CASSLAVLGTEAFF

CDR3 length: 17
V gene: TRBV28
J gene: TRBJ1-3
CDR3 protein: CASSLGAVYGSGNTIYF